This TCR beta chain was profiled in a study of cytomegalovirus exposure and HLA in healthy donors. A word on this clone: What it recognizes is unknown.

The CDR3 extends over 14 amino acids. Trimming left V 6 bases short and J 8 bases short, with 16 bases between. The germline gives CDR1 MNHNY, CDR2 SVGAGI (reference sequence). Study-level points and caveats: Most TCR sequences proved rare, with some public TCRs found in many donors. The investigators catalogued under 200 TCR beta chains as cytomegalovirus-associated. As confirmed in vitro, three CMV-associated chains were specific for CMV antigens.

Produced via immunoSEQ multiplex PCR; TCRdb's table is partial and in-frame only. The table includes 260,000 or so clones, approximately 90% detected once. The sequence was obtained from a man aged 18-30 years in good health and CMV-seronegative. The J gene is TRBJ1-4, the V gene TRBV6-6; D might be TRBD1 (5 bases). Sequencing used PBMCs. This CDR3 is CASSPAPNREKLFF. The CDR3 DNA reads as TGTGCCAGCAGCCCAGCTCCCAACAGGGAAAAACTGTTTTTT.